This entry concerns a single TCR beta chain. V gave up 7 bases and J gave up 0 bases; unmatched junction bases: 5. The CDR3 runs to 15 residues. Germline assignment: CDR1 SGHNT and CDR2 YYREEE (reference sequence). The table came from immunoSEQ multiplex PCR; TCRdb's copy has only in-frame clones and leaves some out. The sample holds about 68,000 clones, under 90% seen once. The sample belongs to a study of OX40 agonist ivuxolimab in advanced cancers. At the level of the study: Administration of intravenous ivuxolimab to patients occurred every 2 weeks at 0.01 to 10 mg/kg.

The material sequenced was CD4+ or CD8+ T cells sorted from blood, taken in a trial of the OX40 agonist ivuxolimab. The source is an adult with an advanced solid tumor such as melanoma, head and neck, liver or kidney cancer. The V gene is TRBV5-4, the J gene TRBJ2-4, with TRBD2 matching over 9 bases. The DNA for the CDR3 is TGTGCCAGCGGAGCGGGGGGACTAGCCAAAAACATTCAGTACTTC. Translating it yields CASGAGGLAKNIQYF.